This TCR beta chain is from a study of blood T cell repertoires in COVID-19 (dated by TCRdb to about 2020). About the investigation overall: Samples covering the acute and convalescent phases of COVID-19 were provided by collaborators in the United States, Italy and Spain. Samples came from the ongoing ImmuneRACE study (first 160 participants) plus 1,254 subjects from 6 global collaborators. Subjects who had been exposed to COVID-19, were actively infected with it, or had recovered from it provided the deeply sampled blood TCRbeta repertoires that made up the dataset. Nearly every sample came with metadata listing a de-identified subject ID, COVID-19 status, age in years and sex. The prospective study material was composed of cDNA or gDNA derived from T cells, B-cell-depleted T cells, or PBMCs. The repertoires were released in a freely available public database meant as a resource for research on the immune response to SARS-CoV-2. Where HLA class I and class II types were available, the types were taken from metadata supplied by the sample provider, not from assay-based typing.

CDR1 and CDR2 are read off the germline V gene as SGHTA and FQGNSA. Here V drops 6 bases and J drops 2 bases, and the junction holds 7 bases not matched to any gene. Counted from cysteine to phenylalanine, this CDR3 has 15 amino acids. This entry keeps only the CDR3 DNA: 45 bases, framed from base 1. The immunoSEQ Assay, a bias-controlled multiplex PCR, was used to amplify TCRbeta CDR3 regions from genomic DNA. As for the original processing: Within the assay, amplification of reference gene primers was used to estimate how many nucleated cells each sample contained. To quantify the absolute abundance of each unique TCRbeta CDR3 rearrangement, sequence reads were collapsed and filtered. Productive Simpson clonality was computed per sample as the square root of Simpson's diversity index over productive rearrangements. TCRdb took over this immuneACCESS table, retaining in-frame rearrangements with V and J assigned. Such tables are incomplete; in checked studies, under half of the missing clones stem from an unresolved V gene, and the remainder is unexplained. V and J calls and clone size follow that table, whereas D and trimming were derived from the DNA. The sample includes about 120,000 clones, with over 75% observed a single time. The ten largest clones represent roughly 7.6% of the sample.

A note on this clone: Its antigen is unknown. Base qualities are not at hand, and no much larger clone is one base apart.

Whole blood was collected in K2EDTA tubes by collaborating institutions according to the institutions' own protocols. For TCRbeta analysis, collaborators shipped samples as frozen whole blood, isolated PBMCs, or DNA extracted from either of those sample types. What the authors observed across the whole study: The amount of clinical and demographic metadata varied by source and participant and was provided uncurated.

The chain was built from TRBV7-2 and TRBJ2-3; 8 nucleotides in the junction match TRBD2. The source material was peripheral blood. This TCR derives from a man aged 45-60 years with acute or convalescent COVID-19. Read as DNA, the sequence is TGTGCCAGCAGGCGTCGGGAGGGCTTCACAGATACGCAGTATTTT. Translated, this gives CASRRREGFTDTQYF.